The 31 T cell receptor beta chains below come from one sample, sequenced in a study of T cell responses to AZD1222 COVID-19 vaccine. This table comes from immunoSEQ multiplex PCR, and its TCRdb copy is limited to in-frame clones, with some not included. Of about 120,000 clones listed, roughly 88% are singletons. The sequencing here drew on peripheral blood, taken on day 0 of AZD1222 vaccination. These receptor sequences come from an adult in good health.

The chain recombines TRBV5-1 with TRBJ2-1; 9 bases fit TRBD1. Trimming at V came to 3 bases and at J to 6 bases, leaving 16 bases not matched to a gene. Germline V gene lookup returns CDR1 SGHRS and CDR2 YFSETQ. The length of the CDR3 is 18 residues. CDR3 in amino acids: CASSSSHGTGLWFNEQFF. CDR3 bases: TGCGCCAGCAGCTCCAGTCACGGGACAGGGTTGTGGTTCAATGAGCAGTTCTTC.

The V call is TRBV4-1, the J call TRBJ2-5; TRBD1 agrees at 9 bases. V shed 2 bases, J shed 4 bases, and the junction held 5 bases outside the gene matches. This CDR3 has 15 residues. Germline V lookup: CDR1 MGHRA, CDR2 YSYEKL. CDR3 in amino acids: CASSQSQDRGETQYF. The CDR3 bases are TGCGCCAGCAGCCAATCCCAGGACAGGGGAGAGACCCAGTACTTC.

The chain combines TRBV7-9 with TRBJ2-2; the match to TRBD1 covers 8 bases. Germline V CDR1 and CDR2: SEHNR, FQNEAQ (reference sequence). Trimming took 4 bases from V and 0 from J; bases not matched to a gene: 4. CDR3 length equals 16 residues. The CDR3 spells CASSSRTGTNTGELFF. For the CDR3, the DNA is TGTGCCAGCAGCTCGCGGACAGGGACGAACACCGGGGAGCTGTTTTTT.

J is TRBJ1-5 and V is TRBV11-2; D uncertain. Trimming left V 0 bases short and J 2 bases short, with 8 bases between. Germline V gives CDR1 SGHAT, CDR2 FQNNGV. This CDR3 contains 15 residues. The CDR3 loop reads CASSLDGQGNQPQHF. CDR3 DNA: TGTGCCAGCAGCTTAGATGGGCAGGGCAATCAGCCCCAGCATTTT.

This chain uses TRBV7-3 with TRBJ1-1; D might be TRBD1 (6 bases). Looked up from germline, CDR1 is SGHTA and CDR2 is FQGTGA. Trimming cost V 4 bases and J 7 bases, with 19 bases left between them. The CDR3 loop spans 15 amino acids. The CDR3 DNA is TGTGCCAGCAGCTCCCCAGGGGACGGCGGATTTGAAGCTTTCTTT. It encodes CASSSPGDGGFEAFF. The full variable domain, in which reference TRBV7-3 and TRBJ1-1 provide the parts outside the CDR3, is GAGVSQTPSNKVTEKGKYVELRCDPISGHTALYWYRQSLGQGPEFLIYFQGTGAADDSGLPNDRFFAVRPEGSVSTLKIQRTERGDSAVYLCASSSPGDGGFEAFFGQGTRLTVV.

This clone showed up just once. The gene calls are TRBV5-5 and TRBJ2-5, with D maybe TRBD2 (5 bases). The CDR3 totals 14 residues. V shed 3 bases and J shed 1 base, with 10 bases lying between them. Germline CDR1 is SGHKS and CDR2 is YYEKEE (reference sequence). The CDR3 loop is CASSWEKAQETQYF. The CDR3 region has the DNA TGTGCCAGCAGCTGGGAGAAAGCCCAAGAGACCCAGTACTTC.

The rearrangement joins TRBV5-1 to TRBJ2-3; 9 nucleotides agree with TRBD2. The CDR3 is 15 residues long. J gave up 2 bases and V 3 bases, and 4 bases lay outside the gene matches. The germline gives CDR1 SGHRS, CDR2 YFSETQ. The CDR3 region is CASSSAGGLTDTQYF. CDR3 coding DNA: TGCGCCAGCAGCTCAGCGGGGGGCCTCACAGATACGCAGTATTTT.

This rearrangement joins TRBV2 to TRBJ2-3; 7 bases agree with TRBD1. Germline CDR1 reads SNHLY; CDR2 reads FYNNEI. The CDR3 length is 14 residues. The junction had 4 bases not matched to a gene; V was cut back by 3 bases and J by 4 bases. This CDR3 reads CASSDYRGPDTQYF. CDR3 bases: TGTGCCAGCAGTGATTACAGGGGTCCAGATACGCAGTATTTT.

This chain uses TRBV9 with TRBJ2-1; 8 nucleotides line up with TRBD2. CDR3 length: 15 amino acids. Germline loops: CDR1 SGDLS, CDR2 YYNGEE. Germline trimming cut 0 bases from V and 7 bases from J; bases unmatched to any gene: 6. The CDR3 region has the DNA TGTGCCAGCAGCGTAGAGGTTAGCGGGGTAAATGAGCAGTTCTTC. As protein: CASSVEVSGVNEQFF. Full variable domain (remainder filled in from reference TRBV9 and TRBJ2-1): DSGVTQTPKHLITATGQRVTLRCSPRSGDLSVYWYQQSLDQGLQFLIQYYNGEERAKGNILERFSAQQFPDLHSELNLSSLELGDSALYFCASSVEVSGVNEQFFGPGTRLTVL.

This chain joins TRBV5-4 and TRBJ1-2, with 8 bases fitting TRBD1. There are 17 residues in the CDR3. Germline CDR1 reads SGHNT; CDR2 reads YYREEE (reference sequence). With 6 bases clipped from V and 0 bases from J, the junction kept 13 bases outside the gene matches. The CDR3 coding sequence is TGTGCCAGCAAACCTCCTGCCGGACAGGGAGCTAACTATGGCTACACCTTC. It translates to CASKPPAGQGANYGYTF.

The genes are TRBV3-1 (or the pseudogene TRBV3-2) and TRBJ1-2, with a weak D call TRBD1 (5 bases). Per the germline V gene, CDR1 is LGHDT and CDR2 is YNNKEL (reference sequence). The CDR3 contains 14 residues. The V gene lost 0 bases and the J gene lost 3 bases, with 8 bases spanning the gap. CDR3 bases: TGTGCCAGCAGCCAAGACCAGGGCTACTATGGCTACACCTTC. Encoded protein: CASSQDQGYYGYTF.

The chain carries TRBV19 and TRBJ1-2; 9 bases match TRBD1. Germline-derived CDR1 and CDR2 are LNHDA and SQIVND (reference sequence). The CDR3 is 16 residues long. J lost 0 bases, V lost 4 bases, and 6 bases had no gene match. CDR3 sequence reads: CASSSRTGVANYGYTF. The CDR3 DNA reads TGTGCCAGTAGTAGCAGGACAGGGGTCGCTAACTATGGCTACACCTTC.

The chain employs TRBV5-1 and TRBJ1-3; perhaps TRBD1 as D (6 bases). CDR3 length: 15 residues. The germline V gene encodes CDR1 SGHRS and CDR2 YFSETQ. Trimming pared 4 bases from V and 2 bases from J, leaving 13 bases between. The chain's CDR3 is CASSRGLIPGNTIYF. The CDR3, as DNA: TGCGCCAGCAGCAGGGGGTTGATCCCTGGAAACACCATATATTTT.

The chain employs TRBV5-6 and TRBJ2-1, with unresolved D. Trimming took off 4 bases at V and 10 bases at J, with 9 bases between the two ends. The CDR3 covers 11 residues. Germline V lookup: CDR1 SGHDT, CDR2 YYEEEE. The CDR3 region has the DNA TGTGCCAGCAGCGGCCCTGGGGAGCAGTTCTTC. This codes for CASSGPGEQFF.

In DNA, the CDR3 is TGTGCCAGTAGTAGCGGGGGCCACCAAGAGACCCAGTACTTC. Its translation is CASSSGGHQETQYF. V is TRBV19 and J is TRBJ2-5, with D maybe TRBD2 (7 bases). Trimming removed 4 bases from V and 0 bases from J, with 9 bases in between. The CDR3 has 14 amino acids. CDR1 is LNHDA and CDR2 is SQIVND in the germline V gene (reference sequence).

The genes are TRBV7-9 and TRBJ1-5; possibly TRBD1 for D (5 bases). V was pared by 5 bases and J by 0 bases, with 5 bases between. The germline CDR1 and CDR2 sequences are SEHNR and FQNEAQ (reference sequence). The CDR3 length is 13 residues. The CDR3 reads CASSDSSNQPQHF. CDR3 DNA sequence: TGTGCCAGCAGCGACAGTAGCAATCAGCCCCAGCATTTT.

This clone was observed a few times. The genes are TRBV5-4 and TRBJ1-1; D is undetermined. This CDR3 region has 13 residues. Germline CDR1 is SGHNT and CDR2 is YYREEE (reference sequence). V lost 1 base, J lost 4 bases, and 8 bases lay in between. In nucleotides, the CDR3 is TGTGCCAGCAGCTTGAGGCAGTCCACTGAAGCTTTCTTT. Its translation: CASSLRQSTEAFF.

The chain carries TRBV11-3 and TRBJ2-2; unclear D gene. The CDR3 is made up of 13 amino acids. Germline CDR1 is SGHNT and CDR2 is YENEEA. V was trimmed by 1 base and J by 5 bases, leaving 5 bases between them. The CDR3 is CASSLGMTGELFF. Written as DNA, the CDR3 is TGTGCCAGCAGCTTAGGGATGACCGGGGAGCTGTTTTTT.

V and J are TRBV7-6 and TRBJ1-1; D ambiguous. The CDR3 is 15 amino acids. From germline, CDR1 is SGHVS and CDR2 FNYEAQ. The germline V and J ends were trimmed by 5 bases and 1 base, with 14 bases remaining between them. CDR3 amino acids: CASSPHPATNTEAFF. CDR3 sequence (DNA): TGTGCCAGCAGCCCCCACCCCGCAACGAACACTGAAGCTTTCTTT.

This CDR3 is CASRRPGTGVDEQFF. CDR3 bases: TGTGCCAGCCGCCGACCCGGGACAGGGGTCGATGAGCAGTTCTTC. The J gene is TRBJ2-1, the V gene TRBV18; 10 bases match TRBD1. The germline V gene encodes CDR1 KGHSH and CDR2 LQKENI. Losses at the gene ends were 8 bases for V and 8 bases for J; bases not matched to a gene: 12. The CDR3 has 15 residues.

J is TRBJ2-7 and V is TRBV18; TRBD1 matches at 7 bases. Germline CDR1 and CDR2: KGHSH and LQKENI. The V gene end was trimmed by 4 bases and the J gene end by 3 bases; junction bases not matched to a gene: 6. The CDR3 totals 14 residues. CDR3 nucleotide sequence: TGTGCCAGCTCACAGAGGACAGGCAGCTACGAGCAGTACTTC. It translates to CASSQRTGSYEQYF.

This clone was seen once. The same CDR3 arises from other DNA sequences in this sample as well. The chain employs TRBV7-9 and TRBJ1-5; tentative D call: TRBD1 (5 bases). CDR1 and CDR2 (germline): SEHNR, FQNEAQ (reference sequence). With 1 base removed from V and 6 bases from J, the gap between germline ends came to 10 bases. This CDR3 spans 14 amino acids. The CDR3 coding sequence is TGTGCCAGCAGCTTAGGGCAGGGCGGTCAGCCCCAGCATTTT. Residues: CASSLGQGGQPQHF.

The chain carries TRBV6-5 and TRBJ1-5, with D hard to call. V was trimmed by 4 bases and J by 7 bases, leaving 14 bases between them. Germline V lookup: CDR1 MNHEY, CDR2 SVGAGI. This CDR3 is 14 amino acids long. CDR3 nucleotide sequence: TGTGCCAGCAGTTGGTCGCAGGTACGACAGCCCCAGCATTTT. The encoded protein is CASSWSQVRQPQHF.

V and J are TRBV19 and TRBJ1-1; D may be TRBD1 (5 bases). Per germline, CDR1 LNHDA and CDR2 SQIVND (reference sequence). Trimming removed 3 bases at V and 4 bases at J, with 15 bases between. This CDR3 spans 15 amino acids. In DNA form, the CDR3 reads TGTGCCAGTAGTATTTCCCCCAGGGCGGGCACTGAAGCTTTCTTT. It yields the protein CASSISPRAGTEAFF.

CDR3 DNA sequence: TGTGCCAGCAATAGTAACCAAGAATACAATGAGCAGTTCTTC. Its translation: CASNSNQEYNEQFF. This chain links TRBV2 with TRBJ2-1; D uncertain. Deletions cut 7 bases from V and 4 bases from J, with 14 bases between. The CDR3 has 14 residues. Germline lookup yields CDR1 SNHLY and CDR2 FYNNEI.

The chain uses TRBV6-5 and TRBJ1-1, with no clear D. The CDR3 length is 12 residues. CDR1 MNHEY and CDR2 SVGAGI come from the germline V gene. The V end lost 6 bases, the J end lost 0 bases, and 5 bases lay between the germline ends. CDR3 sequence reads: CASSRLNTEAFF. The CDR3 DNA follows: TGTGCCAGCAGCCGACTGAACACTGAAGCTTTCTTT.

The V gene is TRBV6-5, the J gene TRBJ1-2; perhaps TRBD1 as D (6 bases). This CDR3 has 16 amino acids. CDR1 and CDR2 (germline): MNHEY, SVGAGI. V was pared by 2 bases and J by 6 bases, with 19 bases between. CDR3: CASSYASGHLLHGYTF. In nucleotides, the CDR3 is TGTGCCAGCAGTTACGCGTCGGGACACTTACTACATGGCTACACCTTC.

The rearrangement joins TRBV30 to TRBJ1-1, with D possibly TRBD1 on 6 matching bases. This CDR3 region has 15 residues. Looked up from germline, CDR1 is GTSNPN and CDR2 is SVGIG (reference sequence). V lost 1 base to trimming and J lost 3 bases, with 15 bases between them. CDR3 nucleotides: TGTGCCTGGAGTGAAGGTTTGGGGGGCTACACTGAAGCTTTCTTT. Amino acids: CAWSEGLGGYTEAFF.

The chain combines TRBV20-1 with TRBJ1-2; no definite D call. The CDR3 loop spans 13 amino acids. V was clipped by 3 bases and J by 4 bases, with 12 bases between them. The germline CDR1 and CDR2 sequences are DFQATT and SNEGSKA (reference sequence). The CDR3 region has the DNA TGCAGTGCTAGTCAGCCAACTCTCTATGGCTACACCTTC. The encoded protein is CSASQPTLYGYTF.

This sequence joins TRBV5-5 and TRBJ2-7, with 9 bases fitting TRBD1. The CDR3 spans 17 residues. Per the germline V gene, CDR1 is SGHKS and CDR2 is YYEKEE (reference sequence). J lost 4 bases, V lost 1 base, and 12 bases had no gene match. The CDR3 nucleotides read TGTGCCAGCAGCTTGAACGGTCTGACAGGGGGTGGGTACGAGCAGTACTTC. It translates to CASSLNGLTGGGYEQYF.

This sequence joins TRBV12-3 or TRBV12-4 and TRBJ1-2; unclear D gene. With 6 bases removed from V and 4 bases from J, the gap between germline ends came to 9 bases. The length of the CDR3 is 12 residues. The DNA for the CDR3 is TGTGCCAGCAGCTTTCGGGCCTATGGCTACACCTTC. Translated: CASSFRAYGYTF.